This entry lists 23 T cell receptor beta chains sequenced from one sample in a study of cytomegalovirus exposure and HLA in healthy donors. Primers included in the PCR were 60 Vbeta and 13 Jbeta primers. Clones were sequenced by immunoSEQ multiplex PCR, and TCRdb holds only the in-frame ones, with some missing. The table has around 140,000 clones, 74% seen once; the top ten hold around 7.2%. Sequencing was carried out using PBMCs. The receptors here all came from a male donor in good health and CMV-seronegative.

The rearrangement joins TRBV5-4 to TRBJ1-1; the match to TRBD1 covers 7 bases. Germline CDR1 SGHNT, CDR2 YYREEE (reference sequence). This CDR3 is 14 amino acids long. V was clipped by 4 bases and J by 1 base; unmatched bases: 4. DNA of the CDR3: TGTGCCAGCAGCCCCAGGACAGGGAACACTGAAGCTTTCTTT. Residues: CASSPRTGNTEAFF.

V usage is TRBV27 and J usage is TRBJ2-1; 8 nucleotides align to TRBD1. The germline gives CDR1 MNHEY, CDR2 SMNVEV (reference sequence). This CDR3 region has 15 residues. V was pared by 6 bases and J by 8 bases, with 12 bases of the junction left unmatched. The CDR3 region is CASSSQPTGGHEQFF. CDR3 in DNA: TGTGCCAGCAGCAGCCAACCCACAGGGGGACATGAGCAGTTCTTC.

V gene TRBV20-1 combines with J gene TRBJ2-7, with D uncertain. Germline V gives CDR1 DFQATT, CDR2 SNEGSKA (reference sequence). The length of the CDR3 is 11 residues. Between the trimmed V and J ends, which lost 1 base and 7 bases, there was a span of 8 bases. The CDR3 here is CSARAPGEQYF. DNA for the CDR3: TGCAGTGCTAGAGCCCCCGGGGAGCAGTACTTC.

This rearrangement joins TRBV28 to TRBJ2-7, with 9 nucleotides matching TRBD1. CDR1 and CDR2 (germline): MDHEN, SYDVKM. The V segment lost 0 bases and the J segment 4 bases; nucleotides outside the gene matches: 1. The CDR3 loop spans 14 amino acids. The CDR3 here is CASSLWDRGYEQYF. As DNA, the CDR3 is TGTGCCAGCAGTTTATGGGACAGGGGTTACGAGCAGTACTTC.

The chain couples TRBV5-1 to TRBJ1-1; weak D call: TRBD1 (6 bases). The V gene's germline CDR1 is SGHRS and CDR2 YFSETQ. Trimming left V 4 bases short and J 9 bases short, with 13 bases between. The CDR3 contains 12 residues. The DNA of the CDR3 is TGCGCCAGCAGCCTCTCCGGGACACAAGCTTTCTTT. Translating it yields CASSLSGTQAFF.

This clone was recorded a few times. J is TRBJ1-1 and V is TRBV7-9; the D is unclear. The CDR3 extends over 16 amino acids. The germline CDR1 and CDR2 sequences are SEHNR and FQNEAQ (reference sequence). The V and J ends lost 1 base and 5 bases respectively, with 17 bases between them. The CDR3 coding sequence is TGTGCCAGCAGCTTAGTGTTCTGGGTGAGGAGTACTGAAGCTTTCTTT. Translated, it gives CASSLVFWVRSTEAFF.

This sequence joins TRBV18 and TRBJ1-1; no clear D gene. V was pared by 2 bases and J by 1 base, with 5 bases between. Germline CDR1 and CDR2: KGHSH and LQKENI. There are 13 residues in the CDR3. The CDR3 sequence: CASSPEGNTEAFF. As DNA, the CDR3 is TGTGCCAGCTCACCAGAGGGGAACACTGAAGCTTTCTTT. Supplemented by reference TRBV18 and TRBJ1-1, the full variable domain reads NAGVMQNPRHLVRRRGQEARLRCSPMKGHSHVYWYRQLPEEGLKFMVYLQKENIIDESGMPKERFSAEFPKEGPSILRIQQVVRGDSAAYFCASSPEGNTEAFFGQGTRLTVV.

J is TRBJ2-5 and V is TRBV4-1, with TRBD2 matching 8 bases. Germline-derived CDR1 and CDR2 are MGHRA and YSYEKL. CDR3 size: 15 residues. The trim removed 0 bases at V and 5 bases at J, leaving 5 bases unmatched. CDR3 sequence reads: CASSQDPGGVETQYF. The CDR3 nucleotides read TGCGCCAGCAGCCAAGATCCGGGGGGGGTGGAGACCCAGTACTTC.

On this clone itself: An end of the junction does not agree with germline; a read error may underlie this. The chain uses TRBV7-9 and TRBJ2-3, with TRBD2 matching 13 bases. The CDR3 length is 16 residues. CDR1 and CDR2 (germline): SEHNR, FQNEAQ (reference sequence). The CDR3 region has the DNA TGTTCCAGCAGCAATCAGGGACTAGCGGGAACAGATACGCAGTATTTT. The encoded protein is CSSSNQGLAGTDTQYF. The complete variable domain, with remaining parts taken from reference TRBV7-9 and TRBJ2-3, reads DTGVSQNPRHKITKRGQNVTFRCDPISEHNRLYWYRQTLGQGPEFLTYFQNEAQLEKSRLLSDRFSAERPKGSFSTLEIQRTEQGDSAMYLCSSSNQGLAGTDTQYFGPGTRLTVL.

J is TRBJ1-1 and V is TRBV29-1, with D unclear. This CDR3 is 11 amino acids long. V was trimmed by 5 bases and J by 3 bases, leaving 7 bases between them. Per germline, CDR1 SQVTM and CDR2 ANQGSEA. CDR3 nucleotide sequence: TGCAGCGTTATCCCCTACACTGAAGCTTTCTTT. Translation: CSVIPYTEAFF.

The J gene is TRBJ2-1, the V gene TRBV19; 8 bases agree with TRBD2. The CDR3 has 12 amino acids. The germline CDR1 and CDR2 sequences are LNHDA and SQIVND (reference sequence). Unmatched junction bases numbered 1, after V lost 6 bases and J lost 6 bases. In DNA form, the CDR3 reads TGTGCCAGTAGAAGCGGGGGCAATGAGCAGTTCTTC. Translation: CASRSGGNEQFF.

This clone was detected once. V gene TRBV28 combines with J gene TRBJ2-5; 8 bases line up with TRBD2. The V and J ends lost 3 bases and 5 bases, in that order; junction bases with no gene match: 20. CDR3 length: 19 amino acids. Germline lookup yields CDR1 MDHEN and CDR2 SYDVKM. As DNA, the CDR3 is TGTGCCAGCAGTTTTAAAGGTAAGGACGGGAGGGCCGAGGTTGAGACCCAGTACTTC. Its translation is CASSFKGKDGRAEVETQYF.

This clone was picked up a small number of times. V is TRBV7-3 and J is TRBJ1-2, with D perhaps TRBD1 (6 bases). CDR3 length equals 13 residues. V gave up 5 bases and J gave up 7 bases, with 14 bases separating them. Germline CDR1 reads SGHTA; CDR2 reads FQGTGA. The CDR3 DNA follows: TGTGCCAGCAGCCGTGGACAGTCCCTTGGCTACACCTTC. It specifies CASSRGQSLGYTF.

As to this clone: Other nucleotide sequences from this sample produce the same CDR3. The CDR3 protein is CASSFTTGMDLSGANVLTF. The CDR3 DNA follows: TGCGCCAGCAGCTTCACGACAGGGATGGATCTCTCTGGGGCCAACGTCCTGACTTTC. The chain carries TRBV5-1 and TRBJ2-6; 7 nucleotides match TRBD1. Germline lookup yields CDR1 SGHRS and CDR2 YFSETQ. CDR3 size: 19 residues. V gave up 2 bases and J gave up 0 bases; unmatched junction bases: 11.

The chain recombines TRBV7-9 with TRBJ2-1; 7 bases agree with TRBD1. J gave up 12 bases and V 7 bases, and 6 bases lay outside the gene matches. This CDR3 spans 11 amino acids. CDR1 and CDR2 (germline): SEHNR, FQNEAQ (reference sequence). The CDR3 DNA sequence: TGTGCCAGCACCAGGACAGGTTTGCAGTTCTTC. It codes for CASTRTGLQFF.

This rearrangement joins TRBV29-1 to TRBJ1-1, with D perhaps TRBD1 (6 bases). The CDR3 has 13 residues. Germline lookup yields CDR1 SQVTM and CDR2 ANQGSEA. Trimming removed 4 bases at V and 0 bases at J, with 9 bases between. CDR3 nucleotides: TGCAGCGTTGCTACAGGGATGAACACTGAAGCTTTCTTT. Its translation: CSVATGMNTEAFF.

The chain carries TRBV9 and TRBJ1-3; D not resolved. Per germline, CDR1 SGDLS and CDR2 YYNGEE. CDR3 length: 15 residues. The germline V and J ends were trimmed by 0 bases and 1 base, with 8 bases remaining between them. The DNA of the CDR3 is TGTGCCAGCAGCGTAGATGAGGGTTCTGGAAACACCATATATTTT. Amino acid sequence: CASSVDEGSGNTIYF.

The V call is TRBV27, the J call TRBJ2-7; possible D gene TRBD1, 5 bases. The CDR3 spans 15 residues. In germline, CDR1 is MNHEY, CDR2 SMNVEV (reference sequence). V was trimmed by 5 bases and J by 2 bases, leaving 16 bases between them. The DNA of the CDR3 is TGTGCCAGCAGTCCCTCAGGGCCCCAGACCTACGAGCAGTACTTC. Amino acid sequence: CASSPSGPQTYEQYF.

V is TRBV7-2 and J is TRBJ2-3; 7 bases are shared with TRBD1. J gave up 6 bases and V 5 bases, and 11 bases lay outside the gene matches. The CDR3 covers 15 residues. Germline V gene lookup returns CDR1 SGHTA and CDR2 FQGNSA. In DNA form, the CDR3 reads TGTGCCAGCAGCCAGGGGCCAGGGGGTTGGGATACGCAGTATTTT. Translation gives CASSQGPGGWDTQYF. Complete variable domain (other parts from reference TRBV7-2 and TRBJ2-3): GAGVSQSPSNKVTEKGKDVELRCDPISGHTALYWYRQSLGQGLEFLIYFQGNSAPDKSGLPSDRFSAERTGGSVSTLTIQRTQQEDSAVYLCASSQGPGGWDTQYFGPGTRLTVL.

The chain combines TRBV5-1 with TRBJ2-5; 8 bases are shared with TRBD1. This CDR3 has 16 residues. With 2 bases clipped from V and 1 base from J, the junction kept 7 bases outside the gene matches. Germline assignment: CDR1 SGHRS and CDR2 YFSETQ. The CDR3 sequence: CASSLQTGAFQETQYF. In DNA form, the CDR3 reads TGCGCCAGCAGCTTACAGACAGGGGCCTTCCAAGAGACCCAGTACTTC.

The CDR3 DNA reads as TGTGCCAGCAGGACCAGCGGGGGTTCAAGTCAGCCCCAGCATTTT. Its translation: CASRTSGGSSQPQHF. The chain uses TRBV2 and TRBJ1-5; D may be TRBD1 (5 bases). V was shortened by 6 bases and J by 6 bases, with 18 bases between the two germline ends. The CDR3 is 15 amino acids. CDR1 and CDR2 (germline): SNHLY, FYNNEI.

The chain couples TRBV7-8 to TRBJ2-1, with 9 bases lining up with TRBD2. The germline gives CDR1 SGHVS, CDR2 FQNEAQ. The CDR3 loop spans 15 amino acids. V shed 1 base, J shed 8 bases, and the junction held 6 bases outside the gene matches. The CDR3 nucleotides are TGTGCCAGCAGCTTAGAGACTAGCGGAGCCGATGAGCAGTTCTTC. This encodes CASSLETSGADEQFF.

The J gene is TRBJ1-2, the V gene TRBV5-1; 8 bases are shared with TRBD1. The V gene's germline CDR1 is SGHRS and CDR2 YFSETQ. This CDR3 is 17 amino acids long. V was clipped by 1 base and J by 2 bases; unmatched bases: 10. CDR3 nucleotide sequence: TGCGCCAGCAGCTTGTTACCCCCGGGACAGGCAAACTATGGCTACACCTTC. This codes for CASSLLPPGQANYGYTF.